Below are 19 T cell receptor beta chains sequenced from a single sample in a study of shared clonotypes between healthy human individuals. Profiling relied on immunoSEQ multiplex PCR, and the TCRdb table lists in-frame clones only, not all of them. This table holds about 1.1 million clones, around 82% found once. Sequences were obtained from memory CD4+ T cells from PBMCs. The sample's subset: CD45RA-negative fraction. The receptors derive from a man aged 18-30 years in good health. Some clones in this sample may be carry-over from other donors' samples.

This sequence joins TRBV30 and TRBJ2-1; a possible D gene is TRBD2 (6 bases). Trimming removed 2 bases at V and 2 bases at J, with 16 bases between. In germline, CDR1 is GTSNPN, CDR2 SVGIG (reference sequence). The CDR3 is made up of 16 amino acids. This chain's CDR3 is CAWSRSRDSAYNEQFF. The DNA for the CDR3 is TGTGCCTGGAGTCGGTCCCGGGACTCCGCCTACAATGAGCAGTTCTTC.

The rearrangement joins TRBV2 to TRBJ2-7; tentatively, D is TRBD2 (6 bases). The CDR3 length is 13 residues. Germline V gives CDR1 SNHLY, CDR2 FYNNEI. The CDR3 protein is CASEGIRETEQYF. CDR3 coding DNA: TGTGCTAGCGAAGGGATCCGGGAGACTGAGCAGTACTTC. Drawing the rest from reference TRBV2 and TRBJ2-7, the complete variable domain is EPEVTQTPSHQVTQMGQEVILRCVPISNHLYFYWYRQILGQKVEFLVSFYNNEISEKSEIFDDQFSVERPDGSNFTLKIRSTKLEDSAMYFCASEGIRETEQYFGPGTRLTVT.

This chain uses TRBV10-1 with TRBJ1-2, with 7 bases aligning to TRBD1. The CDR3 runs 15 residues. V dropped 2 bases and J dropped 4; count of bases not matched to a gene: 7. Germline V lookup: CDR1 WNHNN, CDR2 SYGVQD (reference sequence). CDR3 coding DNA: TGCGCCAGCAGTGAGCACACCGGGACAGTCTATGGCTACACCTTC. This codes for CASSEHTGTVYGYTF.

V gene TRBV5-4 combines with J gene TRBJ2-5, with TRBD1 identical over 10 bases. The CDR3 consists of 12 residues. V shed 5 bases and J 9 bases; nucleotides not matched to a gene: 4. Germline V CDR1 and CDR2: SGHNT, YYREEE (reference sequence). CDR3 nucleotides: TGTGCCAGCAGTTCCGGGACAGGGGCCCAGTACTTC. This gives the protein CASSSGTGAQYF.

On this clone: Other DNA sequences in this specimen translate into the identical CDR3. This chain joins TRBV5-1 and TRBJ2-3; tentatively, D is TRBD2 (6 bases). CDR3 length: 15 residues. Germline V gene data show CDR1 as SGHRS and CDR2 as YFSETQ. V lost 1 base and J lost 2, with 11 bases in between. CDR3 DNA sequence: TGCGCCAGCAGCTTGTCTGGGGGACTCACAGATACGCAGTATTTT. It is translated as CASSLSGGLTDTQYF.

The chain combines TRBV6-1 with TRBJ1-3; a possible D gene is TRBD1 (6 bases). There are 14 residues in the CDR3. The V end was cut by 6 bases, the J end by 3 bases, with 12 bases between. Looked up from germline, CDR1 is MNHNS and CDR2 is SASEGT. The CDR3 protein is CASRTGGLGNTIYF. CDR3 coding DNA: TGTGCCAGCAGGACGGGGGGGCTTGGAAACACCATATATTTT.

The CDR3 loop is CASSFQGGGYTDTQYF. The CDR3 DNA reads as TGCGCCAGCAGCTTCCAGGGAGGGGGCTACACAGATACGCAGTATTTT. This chain uses TRBV5-1 with TRBJ2-3; D is possibly TRBD1 or TRBD2 (7 bases each). The CDR3 runs 16 residues. Deletions cut 2 bases from V and 2 bases from J, with 15 bases between. Germline assignment: CDR1 SGHRS and CDR2 YFSETQ. Drawing the rest from reference TRBV5-1 and TRBJ2-3, the complete variable domain is KAGVTQTPRYLIKTRGQQVTLSCSPISGHRSVSWYQQTPGQGLQFLFEYFSETQRNKGNFPGRFSGRQFSNSRSEMNVSTLELGDSALYLCASSFQGGGYTDTQYFGPGTRLTVL.

V is TRBV11-2 and J is TRBJ2-3; D is possibly TRBD1 (5 bases). CDR3 length: 16 amino acids. The germline gives CDR1 SGHAT, CDR2 FQNNGV. Trimming pared 2 bases from V and 5 bases from J, leaving 17 bases between. The CDR3 protein is CASSLISGYQGDTQYF. For the CDR3, the DNA is TGTGCCAGCAGCTTAATCTCCGGGTATCAGGGAGATACGCAGTATTTT.

This chain uses TRBV18 with TRBJ2-2, with D possibly being TRBD1 or TRBD2 (5 bases each). V was pared by 3 bases and J by 12 bases, with 23 bases between. The CDR3 runs 16 residues. The V gene's germline CDR1 is KGHSH and CDR2 LQKENI. CDR3 coding DNA: TGTGCCAGCTCACCCCTCGGGGCCCCGAGAGCCACGAAGCTGTTTTTT. Residues: CASSPLGAPRATKLFF.

The V and J genes are TRBV9 and TRBJ2-5, with D possibly TRBD1 on 5 matching bases. Germline V CDR1 and CDR2: SGDLS, YYNGEE. Trimming took 4 bases from V and 5 from J, leaving 12 bases between them. The CDR3 runs to 13 residues. The CDR3 spells CASSPDSRETQYF. The CDR3 bases are TGTGCCAGCAGCCCTGACAGTAGGGAGACCCAGTACTTC.

The chain employs TRBV4-2 and TRBJ2-7; 13 bases match TRBD2. The J segment lost 1 base and the V segment lost 1 base, leaving 10 bases of the junction unmatched. The CDR3 is 19 amino acids. Germline V gene data show CDR1 as LGHNA and CDR2 as YNFKEQ. The CDR3: CASSQVGLAGPGGSYEQYF. The CDR3, as DNA: TGTGCCAGCAGCCAAGTGGGACTAGCGGGACCCGGAGGGTCCTACGAGCAGTACTTC.

This rearrangement joins TRBV18 to TRBJ2-7, with D maybe TRBD2 (5 bases). Germline-derived CDR1 and CDR2 are KGHSH and LQKENI. Trimming cost V 8 bases and J 2 bases, with 13 bases left between them. The CDR3 runs 13 residues. This CDR3 is CASAVSGTYEQYF. The CDR3 region has the DNA TGTGCCAGCGCAGTGTCCGGGACCTACGAGCAGTACTTC.

This clone was recorded a few times. The chain combines TRBV28 with TRBJ1-1; no reliable D call. V shed 2 bases and J shed 0 bases, with 16 bases lying between them. CDR1 is MDHEN, CDR2 SYDVKM, per germline. The CDR3 runs to 17 residues. The chain's CDR3 is CASSLEELSGMNTEAFF. DNA of the CDR3: TGTGCCAGCAGTTTAGAGGAGTTGAGCGGTATGAACACTGAAGCTTTCTTT. The variable domain in full, with the rest retrieved from reference TRBV28 and TRBJ1-1, is DVKVTQSSRYLVKRTGEKVFLECVQDMDHENMFWYRQDPGLGLRLIYFSYDVKMKEKGDIPEGYSVSREKKERFSLILESASTNQTSMYLCASSLEELSGMNTEAFFGQGTRLTVV.

The chain couples TRBV6-1 to TRBJ2-5; TRBD1 matches at 10 bases. Germline values: CDR1 MNHNS, CDR2 SASEGT. The CDR3 contains 15 residues. V dropped 6 bases and J dropped 4; count of bases not matched to a gene: 8. CDR3 region: CASSLRDRGPETQYF. The CDR3 region has the DNA TGTGCCAGCAGCTTGAGAGACAGGGGGCCAGAGACCCAGTACTTC.

This chain links TRBV7-7 with TRBJ2-5; no clear D. CDR3 length: 13 amino acids. Germline V gene lookup returns CDR1 SSHAT and CDR2 FNYEAQ (reference sequence). V was cut by 1 base and J by 9 bases, with 12 bases left in between. CDR3 nucleotide sequence: TGTGCCAGCAGCTTAGATATGCGGTCGTCCCAGTACTTC. Translating gives CASSLDMRSSQYF.

This clone showed up just once. The V gene is TRBV5-1, the J gene TRBJ2-1; 9 nucleotides line up with TRBD2. The CDR3 length is 15 residues. Germline CDR1 reads SGHRS; CDR2 reads YFSETQ. The junction had 6 bases not matched to a gene; V was cut back by 3 bases and J by 5 bases. The CDR3 loop is CASSSPGLANNEQFF. DNA for the CDR3: TGCGCCAGCAGCTCACCGGGACTAGCAAACAATGAGCAGTTCTTC.

The chain links TRBV18 to TRBJ1-1; D might be TRBD1 (6 bases). The CDR3 sequence is 16 residues long. Germline V lookup: CDR1 KGHSH, CDR2 LQKENI. Trimming left V 4 bases short and J 4 bases short, with 19 bases between. CDR3 sequence reads: CASSLNGGQLSTEAFF. The DNA of the CDR3 is TGTGCCAGCTCACTCAACGGGGGGCAGCTGAGCACTGAAGCTTTCTTT.

This clone appeared a single time. The chain carries TRBV19 and TRBJ1-1, with a possible D match to TRBD1 (5 bases). Germline assignment: CDR1 LNHDA and CDR2 SQIVND (reference sequence). Deletions cut 6 bases from V and 2 bases from J, with 10 bases between. CDR3 size: 13 residues. The CDR3 region has the DNA TGTGCCAGTAGGAAACAGGTAAACACTGAAGCTTTCTTT. Encoded protein: CASRKQVNTEAFF.

The V call is TRBV10-2, the J call TRBJ2-7; 9 bases map to TRBD1. Germline assignment: CDR1 WSHSY and CDR2 SAAADI. V dropped 10 bases and J dropped 6; count of bases not matched to a gene: 13. CDR3 length: 14 amino acids. CDR3 protein: CATQGTGYPFEQYF. In DNA, the CDR3 is TGCGCCACCCAAGGGACAGGGTATCCGTTCGAGCAGTACTTC.